This is a list of T cell receptor beta chains from one sample in a study of T cells in Graves' hyperthyroidism and ophthalmopathy. One entry per CDR3 protein, called by TCRdb with MiXCR from the multiplex PCR reads. The sample carries about 640,000 distinct CDR3 sequences, around 21% recorded once. The sequenced sample consisted of blood. The receptors originated from a man in his thirties or forties with Graves' ophthalmopathy. CDR3s include the opening cysteine and the closing phenylalanine or tryptophan. Each record gives: CDR3 length, V gene, D gene, J gene, clone size, CDR3 DNA, CDR3 protein. D genes are given only for firm matches. Clone size is not always given. Where it is, it says once, few, many or a class for expanded clones.

len: 14; v_gene: TRBV28; d_gene: -; j_gene: TRBJ1-5; abundance: -; CDR3nt: TGTGCCAGCTATAGCACGTATAGCAATCAGCCCCAGCATTTT; CDR3aa: CASYSTYSNQPQHF
len: 14; v_gene: TRBV2; d_gene: -; j_gene: TRBJ2-2; abundance: many; CDR3nt: TGTGCCAGCACCCGGGACCGGAACACCGGGGAGCTGTTTTTT; CDR3aa: CASTRDRNTGELFF
len: 13; v_gene: TRBV6-1; d_gene: -; j_gene: TRBJ2-7; abundance: -; CDR3nt: TGTGCCAGCAGACCATCTAGGGTCGACGAGCAGTACTTC; CDR3aa: CASRPSRVDEQYF
len: 12; v_gene: TRBV5-1; d_gene: TRBD1; j_gene: TRBJ1-2; abundance: many; CDR3nt: TGTGCCAGCAGCCGGGACAGCTATGGCTACACCTTC; CDR3aa: CASSRDSYGYTF
len: 15; v_gene: TRBV5-1; d_gene: -; j_gene: TRBJ2-1; abundance: few; CDR3nt: TGCGCCAGCAGCTTGGCCTTTTCCTCCTACAATGAGCAGTTCTTC; CDR3aa: CASSLAFSSYNEQFF
len: 15; v_gene: TRBV7-2; d_gene: TRBD2; j_gene: TRBJ2-1; abundance: many; CDR3nt: TGTGCCAGCAGCTGGGATGATAGCGGGTACAATGAGCAGTTCTTC; CDR3aa: CASSWDDSGYNEQFF
len: 15; v_gene: TRBV7-2; d_gene: -; j_gene: TRBJ2-7; abundance: many; CDR3nt: TGTGCCAGCAGCTCAGGACCTTTGTCGACCTACGAGCAGTACTTC; CDR3aa: CASSSGPLSTYEQYF
len: 16; v_gene: TRBV12-3/TRBV12-4; d_gene: -; j_gene: TRBJ2-1; abundance: -; CDR3nt: TGTGCCAGCAGTTTGGATATTCGGGGCCCCTACAATGAGCAGTTCTTC; CDR3aa: CASSLDIRGPYNEQFF
len: 14; v_gene: TRBV6-1; d_gene: -; j_gene: TRBJ2-7; abundance: -; CDR3nt: TGTGCCAGCAGTTGGGGAATACAGGGCTACGAGCAGTACTTC; CDR3aa: CASSWGIQGYEQYF
len: 13; v_gene: TRBV7-6; d_gene: TRBD1; j_gene: TRBJ2-7; abundance: -; CDR3nt: TGTGCCAGCAGCGGTTGGACAGGGGCCGAGCAGTACTTC; CDR3aa: CASSGWTGAEQYF
len: 13; v_gene: TRBV30; d_gene: -; j_gene: TRBJ1-3; abundance: many; CDR3nt: TGTGCCTGGAGCGTGAACTCTGGAAACACCATATATTTT; CDR3aa: CAWSVNSGNTIYF
len: 16; v_gene: TRBV7-6; d_gene: -; j_gene: TRBJ1-5; abundance: many; CDR3nt: TGTGCCAGCAGCTTAGCGATCGGGGCCGGGGGGCAGCCCCAGCATTTT; CDR3aa: CASSLAIGAGGQPQHF